This section outlines one T cell receptor (beta chain) sequence together with its context. Its antigen remains undetermined. No quality values exist for individual bases; no much larger clone is one base distant. Participants in the prospective study were aged 18 to 89 years, lived in under 30 United States geographic areas, and enrolled through a virtual design. To assign participants to cohorts, the prospective study relied on clinical history that participants themselves reported in a screening survey and a study questionnaire. Recovered participants in ImmuneRACE Cohort 3 were defined as having two consecutive negative NP/OP PCR tests, clearance from a healthcare professional, or resolution of symptoms. Each participant in the prospective study had whole blood, serum and a nasopharyngeal or oropharyngeal swab collected by mobile phlebotomists. Additional blood draws and questionnaires over a roughly two-month period could optionally be provided by prospective study participants. Blood samples from the prospective study were shipped frozen or at room temperature prior to DNA extraction.

TCRbeta CDR3 regions were amplified from genomic DNA by means of the immunoSEQ Assay, a bias-controlled multiplex PCR. As for the original processing: Within the assay, amplification of reference gene primers was used to estimate how many nucleated cells each sample contained. To quantify the absolute abundance of each unique TCRbeta CDR3 rearrangement, sequence reads were collapsed and filtered. For each sample, productive Simpson clonality was calculated by taking the square root of Simpson's diversity index across productive rearrangements. In TCRdb, the immuneACCESS table is reduced to in-frame sequences with V and J assigned. These tables do not hold every clone; where another copy was compared, an unresolved V gene accounts for under half, and the others remain unexplained. The V and J calls and clone size were taken over from that table, and D and trimming were inferred from the DNA. The table for this sample lists 190,000 or so clones; just under 90% of them were counted only once. The top ten constitute less than 1.5% of the sample.

The data were obtained in a study of blood T cell repertoires in COVID-19 (dated by TCRdb to the early 2020s). Concerning the study at large: Collaborator samples came from the United States, Italy and Spain and covered acute and convalescent phases of COVID-19. The material from the prospective study consisted of cDNA or gDNA derived from T cells, B-cell-depleted T cells, or PBMCs. Deeply sampled blood TCRbeta repertoires from subjects exposed to, actively infected with, or recovered from COVID-19 were included in the dataset. The repertoires were released in a freely available public database meant as a resource for research on the immune response to SARS-CoV-2. The samples were drawn from two sources: the first 160 participants of the ongoing ImmuneRACE study, and 1,254 subjects contributed by 6 global collaborators. A de-identified subject ID, COVID-19 status, age in years and sex were almost always included in the sample metadata. Where available, HLA class I and class II types were taken from metadata supplied by the sample provider and were not determined by assay-based typing.

Beyond this particular receptor, the publication reports: The amount of clinical and demographic metadata varied by source and participant and was provided uncurated.

Sequenced: PBMCs or T cells enriched from blood (not recorded which). This clonotype originated in a man younger than 40 who had recovered from COVID-19.

The base sequence is TGTGCCAGCAGTTACTTGGACAGGCTCTATGGCTACACCTTC. This yields the protein CASSYLDRLYGYTF. The chain employs TRBV6-5 and TRBJ1-2, with TRBD1 identical over 7 junction bases. From the germline V gene, CDR1 is MNHEY and CDR2 is SVGAGI. After removal of 1 base from V and 4 bases from J, the junction retains 3 bases not matched to a gene. Measured from the cysteine to the phenylalanine, the CDR3 is 14 residues long. This entry keeps only the CDR3 DNA: 42 bases, framed from base 1.